Below, 32 T cell receptor beta chains from the same sample are listed, as sequenced in a study of shared T cell receptors in the human thymus (dated by TCRdb to 2020 to 2023). Libraries were built with the immunoSEQ multiplex PCR assay. TCRdb limited this immuneACCESS table to in-frame rearrangements with V and J called. A share of clones is missing; checked studies link under half to unresolved V genes, and the rest is unexplained. The sample data list more than 550,000 clones, and roughly 88% of these were observed just once. More than 0.01% of the sample comes from the top ten. The same sample was also used in a study of human thymus T cells.

Material for sequencing was thymocytes. The receptors derive from a girl under three years old with a congenital heart defect. Donor details come from another sample of the same person, matched by shared clones.

The J gene is TRBJ2-2, the V gene TRBV6-5; D call uncertain. This CDR3 region has 15 residues. Trimming left V 6 bases short and J 1 base short, with 12 bases between. CDR1 MNHEY and CDR2 SVGAGI come from the germline V gene. This CDR3 reads CASRRYGLNTGELFF. CDR3 bases: TGTGCCAGCAGACGGTATGGTTTGAACACCGGGGAGCTGTTTTTT.

The chain links TRBV5-5 to TRBJ2-7; 10 bases are shared with TRBD1. Per the germline V gene, CDR1 is SGHKS and CDR2 is YYEKEE (reference sequence). V shed 4 bases and J 6 bases; nucleotides not matched to a gene: 10. This CDR3 has 15 amino acids. Here the CDR3 reads CASSAPGQGSGEQYF. The CDR3 DNA reads TGTGCCAGCAGCGCACCGGGACAGGGGTCCGGCGAGCAGTACTTC.

V and J are TRBV5-1 and TRBJ2-2; D gene uncertain. Trimming cost V 7 bases and J 0 bases, with 16 bases left between them. Germline V gene lookup returns CDR1 SGHRS and CDR2 YFSETQ. This CDR3 contains 16 residues. CDR3 coding DNA: TGCGCCAGCTGCTCCCCAGAACTATCGAACACCGGGGAGCTGTTTTTT. Protein: CASCSPELSNTGELFF. The full variable domain, rest sourced from reference TRBV5-1 and TRBJ2-2, is KAGVTQTPRYLIKTRGQQVTLSCSPISGHRSVSWYQQTPGQGLQFLFEYFSETQRNKGNFPGRFSGRQFSNSRSEMNVSTLELGDSALYLCASCSPELSNTGELFFGEGSRLTVL.

The CDR3 DNA is TGTGCCATCAGTGAACCGGGACTAGCGGGGGATGCAGATACGCAGTATTTT. Residues: CAISEPGLAGDADTQYF. The V call is TRBV10-3, the J call TRBJ2-3; 14 bases match TRBD2. V dropped 3 bases and J dropped 4; count of bases not matched to a gene: 6. Germline assignment: CDR1 ENHRY and CDR2 SYGVKD. CDR3 length: 17 amino acids.

V usage is TRBV4-1 and J usage is TRBJ1-3, with TRBD1 matching over 7 bases. The CDR3 covers 22 residues. CDR1 and CDR2 from the germline V gene are MGHRA and YSYEKL. V dropped 4 bases and J dropped 0; count of bases not matched to a gene: 24. The CDR3 loop is CASSPYTRDSDTLGYSGNTIYF. The CDR3 DNA sequence: TGCGCCAGCAGCCCCTATACTCGGGACAGTGATACCCTGGGCTACTCTGGAAACACCATATATTTT.

J is TRBJ2-5 and V is TRBV5-1; the D gene is possibly TRBD2 (6 bases). CDR3 length equals 15 residues. The V and J ends lost 7 bases and 5 bases respectively, with 21 bases between them. Germline V gene sequence: CDR1 SGHRS, CDR2 YFSETQ. CDR3: CASGVFGGIRETQYF. CDR3 bases: TGCGCCAGCGGGGTCTTCGGAGGGATTCGGGAGACCCAGTACTTC.

The chain uses TRBV6-5 and TRBJ2-1; D is possibly TRBD2 (6 bases). Germline V lookup: CDR1 MNHEY, CDR2 SVGAGI. This CDR3 has 11 residues. Trimming left V 4 bases short and J 11 bases short, with 9 bases between. CDR3 in DNA: TGTGCCAGCAGTTCGGGACTTCAGCAGTTCTTC. It is translated as CASSSGLQQFF.

The V call is TRBV14, the J call TRBJ1-2, with D uncertain. The length of the CDR3 is 14 residues. CDR1 and CDR2 (germline): SGHDN, FVKESK. V lost 1 base and J lost 4, with 10 bases in between. CDR3 region: CASSQGAESYGYTF. CDR3 nucleotide sequence: TGTGCCAGCAGCCAAGGGGCAGAAAGCTATGGCTACACCTTC.

This rearrangement joins TRBV7-9 to TRBJ1-1, with TRBD1 identical over 12 bases. Per the germline V gene, CDR1 is SEHNR and CDR2 is FQNEAQ (reference sequence). With 3 bases clipped from V and 6 bases from J, the junction kept 2 bases outside the gene matches. This CDR3 has 14 residues. In nucleotides, the CDR3 is TGTGCCAGCAGCTTGGGGACAGGGGGCTCTGAAGCTTTCTTT. This gives the protein CASSLGTGGSEAFF.

This rearrangement joins TRBV28 to TRBJ1-1; D call uncertain. Trimming pared 0 bases from V and 0 bases from J, leaving 8 bases between. Looked up from germline, CDR1 is MDHEN and CDR2 is SYDVKM. This CDR3 region has 15 residues. The CDR3: CASSLCPDVNTEAFF. The CDR3 coding sequence is TGTGCCAGCAGTTTATGCCCAGATGTGAACACTGAAGCTTTCTTT.

This clone was counted a few times. The chain employs TRBV4-1 and TRBJ1-5; the match to TRBD1 covers 8 bases. With 6 bases clipped from V and 2 bases from J, the junction kept 9 bases outside the gene matches. The CDR3 length is 16 residues. CDR1 MGHRA and CDR2 YSYEKL come from the germline V gene. DNA for the CDR3: TGCGCCAGCAGGATACAGGACAGGGAGGGCAATCAGCCCCAGCATTTT. Its translation: CASRIQDREGNQPQHF.

Details on this clone: A junction end diverges from the germline sequence, so it may reflect a read error. The chain couples TRBV9 to TRBJ1-1, with D possibly TRBD1 on 6 matching bases. CDR1 and CDR2 from the germline V gene are SGDLS and YYNGEE. This CDR3 comprises 15 residues. CDR3 loop: CAGSVRGRGMNEAFF. CDR3 DNA sequence: TGTGCCGGCAGCGTAAGGGGTAGGGGGATGAATGAAGCTTTCTTT.

V usage is TRBV9 and J usage is TRBJ1-1; weak D call: TRBD1 (6 bases). Trimming cost V 4 bases and J 1 base, with 23 bases left between them. Germline CDR1 is SGDLS and CDR2 is YYNGEE. The CDR3 covers 18 residues. CDR3 in DNA: TGTGCCAGCAGCCCATCAAGGGGGTCGTGGTTCAGGAACACTGAAGCTTTCTTT. The encoded protein is CASSPSRGSWFRNTEAFF.

V gene TRBV7-8 combines with J gene TRBJ2-1; D uncertain. The V end lost 4 bases, the J end lost 5 bases, and 15 bases lay between the germline ends. The CDR3 runs 15 residues. The germline CDR1 and CDR2 sequences are SGHVS and FQNEAQ. The DNA for the CDR3 is TGTGCCAGCAGCTCACTGACTCCCCCACACAATGAGCAGTTCTTC. Protein sequence: CASSSLTPPHNEQFF.

The rearrangement uses TRBV2 and TRBJ1-1; 7 bases fit TRBD1. The CDR3 consists of 12 residues. Germline values: CDR1 SNHLY, CDR2 FYNNEI. The V segment lost 6 bases and the J segment 8 bases; nucleotides outside the gene matches: 6. CDR3 coding DNA: TGTGCCAGCAGCGGCGGGACAGTCGAAGCTTTCTTT. The encoded protein is CASSGGTVEAFF.

The chain carries TRBV7-6 and TRBJ1-6, with D maybe TRBD1 (6 bases). Germline values: CDR1 SGHVS, CDR2 FNYEAQ. This CDR3 is built from 14 residues. Trimming stripped 5 bases from V and 3 bases from J, with 8 bases between. The CDR3 protein is CASSPDSYNSPLHF. In DNA, the CDR3 is TGTGCCAGCAGCCCGGACAGCTATAATTCACCCCTCCACTTT.

This chain joins TRBV5-1 and TRBJ2-3; 7 bases map to TRBD2. The CDR3 has 14 residues. J gave up 6 bases and V 2 bases, and 6 bases lay outside the gene matches. The germline V gene has CDR1 SGHRS and CDR2 YFSETQ. CDR3 nucleotide sequence: TGCGCCAGCAGCTTAGCGACTAGCCCCGATACGCAGTATTTT. The encoded protein is CASSLATSPDTQYF.

J is TRBJ1-2 and V is TRBV6-5; 7 bases match TRBD1. Germline V gives CDR1 MNHEY, CDR2 SVGAGI. J was trimmed by 4 bases and V by 5 bases; bases with no gene match: 10. The CDR3 runs 15 residues. The CDR3, as DNA: TGTGCCAGCAGTACGGGACAGTTGATCAGCTATGGCTACACCTTC. It yields the protein CASSTGQLISYGYTF.

The V call is TRBV6-1, the J call TRBJ2-5; 7 bases are shared with TRBD2. The CDR3 extends over 15 amino acids. J was trimmed by 4 bases and V by 10 bases; bases with no gene match: 15. The germline CDR1 and CDR2 sequences are MNHNS and SASEGT. The CDR3 region is CATGPLGGVRETQYF. The CDR3 DNA reads as TGTGCCACCGGACCTTTGGGGGGGGTGAGAGAGACCCAGTACTTC.

Turning to this clone: The junction departs from germline at one end; a sequencing error may be responsible. V is TRBV6-5 and J is TRBJ1-1; possibly TRBD1 for D (6 bases). CDR1 and CDR2 from the germline V gene are MNHEY and SVGAGI. The CDR3 is 16 residues long. The CDR3 nucleotides are TGTGCCAGCAGTAACTCGAAACAGGGTGACGGGAGGGAAGCTTTCTTT. Translation gives CASSNSKQGDGREAFF.

This clone was observed a few times. This chain joins TRBV30 and TRBJ2-5; 10 nucleotides align to TRBD2. The CDR3 sequence is 14 residues long. CDR1 GTSNPN and CDR2 SVGIG come from the germline V gene (reference sequence). Germline trimming cut 5 bases from V and 5 bases from J; bases unmatched to any gene: 8. For the CDR3, the DNA is TGTGCCTGGGACTACTTAGCGGGGGGCGAGACCCAGTACTTC. Its protein product is CAWDYLAGGETQYF.

This rearrangement joins TRBV28 to TRBJ1-3; tentatively, D is TRBD1 (5 bases). V shed 6 bases and J shed 4 bases, with 13 bases lying between them. The germline gives CDR1 MDHEN, CDR2 SYDVKM. The CDR3 loop spans 14 amino acids. Here the CDR3 reads CASRTAKGGNTIYF. Here the CDR3 DNA reads TGTGCCAGCAGAACGGCGAAGGGGGGAAACACCATATATTTT.

The chain carries TRBV5-6 and TRBJ1-1; 7 bases are a match to TRBD1. Trimming cost V 4 bases and J 1 base; bases outside gene matches: 10. The CDR3 runs to 16 residues. Looked up from germline, CDR1 is SGHDT and CDR2 is YYEEEE. CDR3 DNA: TGTGCCAGCAGCGATCAACCGGGACAGACGAACACTGAAGCTTTCTTT. Encoded protein: CASSDQPGQTNTEAFF.

The CDR3 nucleotides are TGCGCCAGCAGCCCACCAACCAGGGGCCACGAGCAGTACTTC. It is translated as CASSPPTRGHEQYF. V gene TRBV4-1 combines with J gene TRBJ2-7; weak D call: TRBD1 (6 bases). CDR3 size: 14 residues. CDR1 is MGHRA, CDR2 YSYEKL, per germline. With 4 bases removed from V and 5 bases from J, the gap between germline ends came to 15 bases.

This clone was seen only once. The J gene is TRBJ1-2, the V gene TRBV5-4; D not resolved. Germline lookup yields CDR1 SGHNT and CDR2 YYREEE (reference sequence). This CDR3 has 14 amino acids. The V and J ends lost 0 bases and 8 bases respectively, with 14 bases between them. CDR3 sequence: CASSLEREMEGYTF. The CDR3 nucleotides read TGTGCCAGCAGCTTGGAGAGGGAGATGGAAGGCTACACCTTC.

The chain recombines TRBV6-5 with TRBJ2-7; D gene unclear. V was trimmed by 10 bases and J by 7 bases, leaving 17 bases between them. CDR3 length equals 12 residues. Germline CDR1 is MNHEY and CDR2 is SVGAGI. The CDR3 DNA reads as TGTGCCACCTATGGCGGAGTGGAAGAGCAGTACTTC. Translating it yields CATYGGVEEQYF.

The V and J genes are TRBV21-1 and TRBJ2-1; TRBD2, the D gene given by the table, was not confirmed from the DNA. TRBV21-1 is tagged as a pseudogene. The CDR3 runs 20 residues. The CDR3 is CASSKAMGGGAGPTYNEQFF. CDR3 nucleotides: TGTGCCAGCAGCAAAGCAATGGGTGGGGGGGCCGGCCCCACCTACAATGAGCAGTTCTTC.

The chain joins TRBV5-6 to TRBJ1-4; tentative D call: TRBD1 (5 bases). This CDR3 comprises 15 residues. The germline V gene encodes CDR1 SGHDT and CDR2 YYEEEE. With 1 base removed from V and 8 bases from J, the gap between germline ends came to 15 bases. In DNA form, the CDR3 reads TGTGCCAGCAGCTTGCTCCGGCAGGGCAGGGAAAAACTGTTTTTT. Amino acids: CASSLLRQGREKLFF.

This clone was recorded a few times. The chain carries TRBV29-1 and TRBJ1-2; D gene ambiguous. Trimming shortened V by 0 bases and J by 4 bases, and 12 bases separated the two germline ends. This CDR3 contains 14 residues. The germline CDR1 and CDR2 sequences are SQVTM and ANQGSEA. Here the CDR3 DNA reads TGCAGCGTTGAAGATCTTGAGGGAAGCTATGGCTACACCTTC. Translating it yields CSVEDLEGSYGYTF.

The J gene is TRBJ2-5, the V gene TRBV7-9, with D tentatively TRBD2 (6 bases). CDR1 is SEHNR and CDR2 is FQNEAQ in the germline V gene (reference sequence). V lost 5 bases and J 5 bases, leaving 15 bases between the germline ends. The CDR3 has 14 residues. CDR3 nucleotide sequence: TGTGCCAGCAGCGCGGGACTCCTCGGGGAGACCCAGTACTTC. This encodes CASSAGLLGETQYF.

The V gene is TRBV27, the J gene TRBJ2-5; a weak D match, TRBD2 (6 bases). The CDR3 sequence is 15 residues long. In germline, CDR1 is MNHEY, CDR2 SMNVEV (reference sequence). V was shortened by 2 bases and J by 1 base, with 11 bases between the two germline ends. Written as DNA, the CDR3 is TGTGCCAGCAGTTTAAAGCGGGTCTCCCAAGAGACCCAGTACTTC. Translating it yields CASSLKRVSQETQYF.

The rearrangement joins TRBV6-4 to TRBJ1-6; 7 bases align to TRBD1. Per germline, CDR1 MRHNA and CDR2 SNTAGT. The CDR3 runs to 14 residues. V lost 5 bases and J lost 9; bases outside the gene matches: 7. This chain's CDR3 is CASSTKGAGSPLHF. The CDR3 DNA is TGTGCCAGCAGTACAAAGGGGGCCGGTTCACCCCTCCACTTT.